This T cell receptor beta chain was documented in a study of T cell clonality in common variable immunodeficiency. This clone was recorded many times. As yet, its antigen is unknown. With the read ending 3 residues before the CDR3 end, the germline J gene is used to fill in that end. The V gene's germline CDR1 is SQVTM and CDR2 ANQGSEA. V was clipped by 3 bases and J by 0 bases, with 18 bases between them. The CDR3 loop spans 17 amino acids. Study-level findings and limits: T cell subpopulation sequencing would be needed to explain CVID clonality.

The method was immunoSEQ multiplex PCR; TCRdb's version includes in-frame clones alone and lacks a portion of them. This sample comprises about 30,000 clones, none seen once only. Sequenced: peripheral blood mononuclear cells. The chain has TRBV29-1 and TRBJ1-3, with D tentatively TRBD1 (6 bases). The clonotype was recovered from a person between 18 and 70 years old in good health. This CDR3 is CSVEGTRHNPSGNTIYF. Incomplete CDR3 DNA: TGCAGCGTTGAGGGGACACGCCACAATCCCTCTGGAAACACC.